Following are 31 T cell receptor beta chains from one sample sequenced in a study of shared clonotypes between healthy human individuals. Assay: immunoSEQ multiplex PCR; the TCRdb copy retains only in-frame clones and omits some. This table has 2 million to 2.5 million clones, 90% to 96% appearing once. Sequenced: naive CD4+ T cells sorted from blood. Subset noted: CD45RA+ positively selected. The receptors were sampled from a man aged 18 to 30 in good health.

CDR3 protein: CASSSGTRNTHEKLFF. Here the CDR3 DNA reads TGTGCCAGCAGTTCCGGGACAAGGAATACCCATGAAAAACTGTTTTTT. The chain carries TRBV28 and TRBJ1-4; D is perhaps TRBD1 (6 bases). V was clipped by 4 bases and J by 6 bases, with 18 bases between them. This CDR3 is 16 amino acids long. Germline V gives CDR1 MDHEN, CDR2 SYDVKM.

The rearrangement joins TRBV29-1 to TRBJ1-1, with D unresolved. The CDR3 length is 12 residues. V was cut by 2 bases and J by 8 bases, with 12 bases left in between. Germline values: CDR1 SQVTM, CDR2 ANQGSEA. CDR3 residues: CSVEKMVAEAFF. In DNA, the CDR3 is TGCAGCGTTGAAAAGATGGTAGCCGAAGCTTTCTTT. The whole variable domain, remainder taken from reference TRBV29-1 and TRBJ1-1, is SAVISQKPSRDICQRGTSLTIQCQVDSQVTMMFWYRQQPGQSLTLIATANQGSEATYESGFVIDKFPISRPNLTFSTLTVSNMSPEDSSIYLCSVEKMVAEAFFGQGTRLTVV.

V usage is TRBV5-8 and J usage is TRBJ2-3; 7 positions agree with TRBD1. Germline loops: CDR1 SGHTS, CDR2 YDEGEE. J was trimmed by 1 base and V by 4 bases; bases with no gene match: 3. CDR3 length: 14 residues. CDR3 protein: CASSVGQGTDTQYF. Written as DNA, the CDR3 is TGTGCCAGCAGCGTCGGACAGGGCACAGATACGCAGTATTTT.

Details on this clone: This sample also contains other DNA sequences that code for the same CDR3. The chain links TRBV19 to TRBJ1-5; D call uncertain. Per germline, CDR1 LNHDA and CDR2 SQIVND (reference sequence). The CDR3 length is 13 residues. V was shortened by 5 bases and J by 1 base, with 6 bases between the two germline ends. The CDR3 bases are TGTGCCAGTAGTTACACCAGCAATCAGCCCCAGCATTTT. Its protein is CASSYTSNQPQHF.

The gene calls are TRBV5-1 and TRBJ1-3, with D possibly matching TRBD1 (5 bases). The CDR3 has 15 residues. The germline V gene has CDR1 SGHRS and CDR2 YFSETQ. Trimming took 7 bases from V and 2 from J, leaving 16 bases between them. Written as DNA, the CDR3 is TGCGCCAGCTCGCGGGGGGACCCTCCTGGAAACACCATATATTTT. This encodes CASSRGDPPGNTIYF. Full variable domain (remainder filled in from reference TRBV5-1 and TRBJ1-3): KAGVTQTPRYLIKTRGQQVTLSCSPISGHRSVSWYQQTPGQGLQFLFEYFSETQRNKGNFPGRFSGRQFSNSRSEMNVSTLELGDSALYLCASSRGDPPGNTIYFGEGSWLTVV.

Comments on this clone: One end of the junction is discordant with germline, which a read error may explain. Other nucleotide sequences in the sample specify the same CDR3. This chain connects TRBV6-5 to TRBJ1-1; no firm D call. The CDR3 sequence is 12 residues long. Germline V gene sequence: CDR1 MNHEY, CDR2 SVGAGI. In DNA, the CDR3 is TGCGCCAGCAGCCGTATGAACACTGAAGCTTTCTTT. It translates to CASSRMNTEAFF.

J is TRBJ1-1 and V is TRBV28; TRBD1 is a possible D gene (5 bases). In germline, CDR1 is MDHEN, CDR2 SYDVKM. V gave up 4 bases and J gave up 0 bases, with 18 bases separating them. The CDR3 runs to 17 residues. CDR3 bases: TGTGCCAGCAGTTCGGTCGGGGGGATAATTATGAACACTGAAGCTTTCTTT. Amino acid sequence: CASSSVGGIIMNTEAFF.

Details on this clone: The sample carries other DNA sequences with the same CDR3. This sequence joins TRBV10-3 and TRBJ2-7; D remains unclear. The CDR3 extends over 12 amino acids. Looked up from germline, CDR1 is ENHRY and CDR2 is SYGVKD. The ends were cut back, 3 bases at V and 2 bases at J, with 5 bases in the middle. CDR3 DNA: TGTGCCATCAGTGACCAGGCCTACGAGCAGTACTTC. This gives the protein CAISDQAYEQYF.

In this sample, this clone turned up a few times. The chain combines TRBV6-5 with TRBJ1-2; TRBD1 agrees at 9 bases. Germline CDR1 and CDR2: MNHEY and SVGAGI. This CDR3 contains 14 residues. V was pared by 2 bases and J by 7 bases, with 5 bases of the junction left unmatched. The CDR3 DNA reads TGTGCCAGCAGTTACCACGGGACAGGGATTGGCTACACCTTC. This gives the protein CASSYHGTGIGYTF.

The chain links TRBV2 to TRBJ2-3; 7 bases align to TRBD1. This CDR3 is 15 amino acids long. Losses at the gene ends were 4 bases for V and 2 bases for J; bases not matched to a gene: 6. The V gene's germline CDR1 is SNHLY and CDR2 FYNNEI. The CDR3 region is CASSAGTAPTDTQYF. DNA for the CDR3: TGTGCCAGCAGTGCCGGGACAGCTCCCACAGATACGCAGTATTTT.

The gene calls are TRBV29-1 and TRBJ2-3; weak D call: TRBD2 (5 bases). V was pared by 3 bases and J by 7 bases, with 11 bases between. Germline lookup yields CDR1 SQVTM and CDR2 ANQGSEA. This CDR3 has 12 residues. CDR3 nucleotides: TGCAGCGTTGATCCCGACTATAATACGCAGTATTTT. It specifies CSVDPDYNTQYF.

The V and J genes are TRBV7-9 and TRBJ2-7; D is ambiguous. This CDR3 has 13 residues. CDR1 and CDR2 from the germline V gene are SEHNR and FQNEAQ (reference sequence). V dropped 7 bases and J dropped 4 bases, with 14 bases sitting between them. The CDR3 DNA reads as TGTGCCAGCACGGGCCTCACTTCATACGAGCAGTACTTC. This translates into CASTGLTSYEQYF.

Points on this clone: A read error may account for a junction end that differs from germline. J is TRBJ2-3 and V is TRBV7-7; D assignment may be TRBD1 or TRBD2 (5 bases each). The CDR3 totals 13 residues. Germline assignment: CDR1 SSHAT and CDR2 FNYEAQ (reference sequence). The CDR3 here is CASSSGTKDTQYF. CDR3 nucleotide sequence: TGTGCTAGCAGCTCCGGGACCAAAGATACGCAGTATTTT.

On this clone: This specimen includes other DNA sequences encoding the same CDR3. The CDR3 loop is CASSEGQGSYGYTF. Here the CDR3 DNA reads TGTGCCAGCAGTGAGGGACAGGGCTCTTATGGCTACACCTTC. V gene TRBV2 combines with J gene TRBJ1-2; 9 nucleotides agree with TRBD1. CDR3 size: 14 residues. Per germline, CDR1 SNHLY and CDR2 FYNNEI. J lost 5 bases, V lost 3 bases, and 4 bases had no gene match.

The chain couples TRBV9 to TRBJ1-6; D gene unclear. Germline CDR1 SGDLS, CDR2 YYNGEE. V was pared by 0 bases and J by 10 bases, with 8 bases between. This CDR3 comprises 13 residues. CDR3 region: CASSVEGRSPLHF. DNA for the CDR3: TGTGCCAGCAGCGTAGAGGGCCGGTCACCCCTCCACTTT. Variable domain in full (rest from reference TRBV9 and TRBJ1-6): DSGVTQTPKHLITATGQRVTLRCSPRSGDLSVYWYQQSLDQGLQFLIQYYNGEERAKGNILERFSAQQFPDLHSELNLSSLELGDSALYFCASSVEGRSPLHFGNGTRLTVT.

This chain uses TRBV7-2 with TRBJ2-7, with a tentative D call TRBD2 (5 bases). The V gene's germline CDR1 is SGHTA and CDR2 FQGNSA. The V gene lost 6 bases and the J gene lost 0 bases, with 12 bases spanning the gap. The CDR3 spans 14 residues. CDR3 in DNA: TGTGCCAGCAGAAGTAGAGGGCCCTCCTACGAGCAGTACTTC. Protein: CASRSRGPSYEQYF. The full variable domain, its missing parts supplied by reference TRBV7-2 and TRBJ2-7, is GAGVSQSPSNKVTEKGKDVELRCDPISGHTALYWYRQSLGQGLEFLIYFQGNSAPDKSGLPSDRFSAERTGGSVSTLTIQRTQQEDSAVYLCASRSRGPSYEQYFGPGTRLTVT.

The chain joins TRBV2 to TRBJ2-5; 9 bases are shared with TRBD2. The ends lost 4 bases at V and 0 bases at J; junction bases unmatched: 3. The CDR3 totals 15 residues. Germline V gives CDR1 SNHLY, CDR2 FYNNEI. The CDR3 region has the DNA TGTGCCAGCAGTGGCATAGCGGGGGACCAAGAGACCCAGTACTTC. Translating gives CASSGIAGDQETQYF.

The V and J genes are TRBV6-1 and TRBJ2-7, with D possibly matching TRBD2 (5 bases). V was pared by 2 bases and J by 2 bases, with 13 bases between. The CDR3 loop spans 15 amino acids. The V gene's germline CDR1 is MNHNS and CDR2 SASEGT. CDR3 sequence: CASSESIASPYEQYF. Written as DNA, the CDR3 is TGTGCCAGCAGTGAATCGATAGCGTCCCCCTACGAGCAGTACTTC.

V gene TRBV10-3 combines with J gene TRBJ2-1, with D unresolved. V lost 2 bases and J 15 bases, leaving 14 bases between the germline ends. Germline assignment: CDR1 ENHRY and CDR2 SYGVKD. The CDR3 spans 12 residues. In DNA, the CDR3 is TGTGCCATCAGTGAGGACAAACTAAAGTGGTTCTTC. Protein sequence: CAISEDKLKWFF.

The genes are TRBV7-2 and TRBJ2-5; 7 bases are a match to TRBD1. The CDR3 is made up of 13 amino acids. Germline assignment: CDR1 SGHTA and CDR2 FQGNSA. V was pared by 5 bases and J by 5 bases, with 5 bases of the junction left unmatched. In DNA form, the CDR3 reads TGTGCCAGCAGCCCAGGGGGTGTGGAGACCCAGTACTTC. It specifies CASSPGGVETQYF.

The chain combines TRBV11-2 with TRBJ2-1; no definite D call. The CDR3 sequence is 11 residues long. CDR1 SGHAT and CDR2 FQNNGV come from the germline V gene. Trimming pared 2 bases from V and 8 bases from J, leaving 4 bases between. CDR3 nucleotide sequence: TGTGCCAGCAGCTTATATGATGAGCAGTTCTTC. Translation gives CASSLYDEQFF.

The chain joins TRBV4-1 to TRBJ1-4; 8 nucleotides match TRBD1. CDR1 is MGHRA, CDR2 YSYEKL, per germline. Trimming removed 2 bases from V and 3 bases from J; junction bases left unmatched: 2. CDR3 size: 15 residues. The chain's CDR3 is CASSQLGQANEKLFF. The CDR3 nucleotides are TGCGCCAGCAGCCAATTGGGACAGGCTAATGAAAAACTGTTTTTT.

The V gene is TRBV2, the J gene TRBJ2-3; TRBD2 agrees at 7 bases. Trimming took 7 bases from V and 2 from J; bases not matched to a gene: 6. This CDR3 has 14 residues. From germline, CDR1 is SNHLY and CDR2 FYNNEI. The DNA of the CDR3 is TGTGCCAGCAACCCGGGGACTATCACAGATACGCAGTATTTT. It is translated as CASNPGTITDTQYF.

The chain employs TRBV11-2 and TRBJ1-4; perhaps TRBD1 as D (6 bases). The length of the CDR3 is 17 residues. V was cut by 5 bases and J by 7 bases, with 23 bases left in between. Germline values: CDR1 SGHAT, CDR2 FQNNGV. CDR3: CASSRRQEKGSGEKLFF. CDR3 nucleotides: TGTGCCAGCAGCCGACGACAGGAAAAGGGCTCCGGTGAAAAACTGTTTTTT.

This chain links TRBV5-5 with TRBJ1-5; D is unclear. The V and J ends lost 4 bases and 2 bases respectively, with 13 bases between them. This CDR3 spans 15 amino acids. In germline, CDR1 is SGHKS, CDR2 YYEKEE (reference sequence). As DNA, the CDR3 is TGTGCCAGCAGCCCCAATTTGGATGGCAATCAGCCCCAGCATTTT. As protein: CASSPNLDGNQPQHF. The entire variable domain, with the rest obtained from reference TRBV5-5 and TRBJ1-5, is as follows: DAGVTQSPTHLIKTRGQQVTLRCSPISGHKSVSWYQQVLGQGPQFIFQYYEKEERGRGNFPDRFSARQFPNYSSELNVNALLLGDSALYLCASSPNLDGNQPQHFGDGTRLSIL.

The gene calls are TRBV2 and TRBJ2-3, with TRBD2 identical over 9 bases. This CDR3 has 16 residues. From germline, CDR1 is SNHLY and CDR2 FYNNEI. The trim removed 2 bases at V and 1 base at J, leaving 4 bases unmatched. The CDR3 sequence: CASSELGLAGTDTQYF. The DNA of the CDR3 is TGTGCCAGCAGTGAATTGGGACTAGCCGGCACAGATACGCAGTATTTT. Variable domain in full (rest from reference TRBV2 and TRBJ2-3): EPEVTQTPSHQVTQMGQEVILRCVPISNHLYFYWYRQILGQKVEFLVSFYNNEISEKSEIFDDQFSVERPDGSNFTLKIRSTKLEDSAMYFCASSELGLAGTDTQYFGPGTRLTVL.

The chain uses TRBV15 and TRBJ1-4; TRBD1 aligns across 10 bases. V shed 6 bases, J shed 8 bases, and the junction held 9 bases outside the gene matches. Germline V gene data show CDR1 as LNHNV and CDR2 as YYDKDF (reference sequence). This CDR3 region has 15 residues. CDR3 sequence (DNA): TGTGCCACCAGAGACAGACAGGGGGCGGAGGAAAAACTGTTTTTT. It codes for CATRDRQGAEEKLFF.

The V and J genes are TRBV5-6 and TRBJ2-7; D tentatively reads TRBD1 or TRBD2 (5 bases each). The CDR3 contains 15 residues. The germline V gene has CDR1 SGHDT and CDR2 YYEEEE. The V end lost 4 bases, the J end lost 2 bases, and 16 bases lay between the germline ends. The CDR3 here is CASSATGPTPYEQYF. As DNA, the CDR3 is TGTGCCAGCAGCGCCACGGGACCGACCCCCTACGAGCAGTACTTC.

The V and J genes are TRBV7-9 and TRBJ1-2, with D maybe TRBD1 (5 bases). V lost 5 bases to trimming and J lost 8 bases, with 12 bases between them. The CDR3 contains 12 residues. From germline, CDR1 is SEHNR and CDR2 FQNEAQ (reference sequence). The CDR3 DNA is TGTGCCAGCAGCCCCAGCTGGGGCGGCTACACCTTC. As protein: CASSPSWGGYTF.

This chain connects TRBV7-2 to TRBJ2-1, with TRBD2 matching over 7 bases. V lost 3 bases to trimming and J lost 9 bases; unmatched junction nucleotides: 8. The germline gives CDR1 SGHTA, CDR2 FQGNSA. CDR3 size: 14 residues. The DNA of the CDR3 is TGTGCCAGCAGCTTGGCCGGGGGGAACACTGAGCAGTTCTTC. Translating it yields CASSLAGGNTEQFF. Supplemented by reference TRBV7-2 and TRBJ2-1, the full variable domain reads GAGVSQSPSNKVTEKGKDVELRCDPISGHTALYWYRQSLGQGLEFLIYFQGNSAPDKSGLPSDRFSAERTGGSVSTLTIQRTQQEDSAVYLCASSLAGGNTEQFFGPGTRLTVL.

Only one count was recorded for this clone. This chain links TRBV14 with TRBJ2-7, with D possibly matching TRBD1 (6 bases). Germline V gene sequence: CDR1 SGHDN, CDR2 FVKESK. This CDR3 is built from 16 residues. Deletions cut 4 bases from V and 2 bases from J, with 18 bases between. CDR3 in DNA: TGTGCCAGCAGCCGACAAAAGACAGGAGCTCCCTACGAGCAGTACTTC. It specifies CASSRQKTGAPYEQYF.